The text below deals with one T cell receptor (beta chain). The antigen is not known. After pathologic assessment, macro-dissection selected premalignant or tumor cells for extraction. The assay was immunoSEQ multiplex PCR, and TCRdb's table has in-frame clones only and misses some. The data hold some 9,200 clones, with 79% observed a single time. Trimming removed 4 bases at V and 5 bases at J, with 9 bases between. Per germline, CDR1 KGHSH and CDR2 LQKENI. This CDR3 is 13 amino acids long. This entry is derived from a study of immune evolution from preneoplasia to lung adenocarcinoma. Study overall: HLA loss of heterozygosity: around 6.5% AIS, 15% MIA, approximately 35% ADC, none AAH. Study-wide findings and caveats: Top clone share appeared to fall from AAH through AIS, MIA, adenocarcinoma. T cell clonality was higher in KRAS-mutant than EGFR-mutant or wild-type nodules.

Sequenced: FFPE lung adenocarcinoma in situ tissue. The genes are TRBV18 and TRBJ2-1, with D unresolved. This receptor was identified in a person at least 80 years old with lung adenocarcinoma. As DNA, the CDR3 is TGTGCCAGCTCACAGACTCGGAACAATGAGCAGTTCTTC. Its protein product is CASSQTRNNEQFF.